Listed below are T cell receptor beta chains from one sample, sequenced in a study of technical replicates of blood from a handful of donors. TCRdb's copy holds only in-frame clones and misses some; the assay was immunoSEQ multiplex PCR. The sample has tens of thousands of clones, 90% to 95% seen once; the top ten hold 0.2% to 0.25%. Sequenced material: T cells isolated from PBMCs. The receptors here all came from a human donor in good health. Each CDR3 is given with its conserved first and last residue. D genes are given only for firm matches. Not all rows give a size; the values are once, few, many and, for expanded clones, a class.

>-|-|TRBV21-1|TRBJ2-1
CASSKSSGTLAGGLTPNEQFF
TGTGCCAGCAGCAAAAGTTCAGGGACGCTAGCGGGAGGCCTAACACCGAATGAGCAGTTCTTC
>-|-|TRBV28|TRBJ2-3
CASSFGLGTDTQYF
TGTGCCAGCAGTTTCGGACTCGGCACAGATACGCAGTATTTT
>-|-|TRBV4-1|TRBJ2-1
CASSQEGPSVLGSFTNEQFF
TGCGCCAGCAGCCAAGAGGGCCCTAGCGTACTCGGGTCCTTTACAAATGAGCAGTTCTTC
>-|once|TRBV11-3|TRBJ2-1
CASSLDTRRDYNEQFF
TGTGCCAGCAGCTTAGATACCCGACGGGACTACAATGAGCAGTTCTTC
>-|-|TRBV28|TRBJ2-1
CVSRGSSYNEQFF
TGTGTCTCCCGGGGGAGCTCCTACAATGAGCAGTTCTTC
>TRBD1|-|TRBV7-8|TRBJ1-2
CASSPAAGGSYGYTF
TGTGCCAGCAGCCCTGCGGCAGGGGGTTCCTATGGCTACACCTTC
>-|-|TRBV28|TRBJ1-5
CASSLGRRGNQPQHF
TGTGCCAGCAGTTTAGGGCGTAGAGGCAATCAGCCCCAGCATTTT
>-|-|TRBV7-9|TRBJ2-7
CASSSEAEYEQYF
TGTGCCAGCAGCTCCGAGGCAGAGTACGAGCAGTACTTC
>-|-|TRBV28|TRBJ1-5
CASSLGSAWQPQHF
TGTGCCAGCAGTTTGGGCAGTGCTTGGCAGCCCCAGCATTTT
>-|-|TRBV5-6|TRBJ1-1
CASSLEGMGQNTEAFF
TGTGCCAGCAGCTTGGAAGGGATGGGGCAGAACACTGAAGCTTTCTTT
>-|few|TRBV7-9|TRBJ1-4
CASSQGVSREEKLFF
TGTGCCAGCAGCCAGGGAGTATCGCGGGAGGAAAAACTGTTTTTT
>TRBD2|-|TRBV14|TRBJ2-1
CASSPRPGLAGKGEQFF
TGTGCCAGCAGCCCGAGACCGGGACTAGCGGGAAAGGGTGAGCAGTTCTTC
>TRBD1|-|TRBV5-1|TRBJ1-1
CASSFGQGKAFF
TGCGCCAGCAGCTTCGGACAGGGAAAAGCTTTCTTT
>-|-|TRBV28|TRBJ2-7
CASSQESRLTSYEQYF
TGTGCCAGCAGCCAGGAATCCCGATTAACCTCCTACGAGCAGTACTTC
>-|-|TRBV11-2|TRBJ2-1
CASSSTGTSKYNEQFF
TGTGCCAGCAGCTCTACCGGGACATCCAAGTACAATGAGCAGTTCTTC
>TRBD2|-|TRBV19|TRBJ2-5
CASRSYSGTETQYF
TGTGCCAGTAGATCATATAGCGGGACAGAGACCCAGTACTTC
>-|-|TRBV6-6|TRBJ2-2
CATQATDGELFF
TGTGCCACCCAGGCCACGGACGGGGAGCTGTTTTTT
>TRBD1|-|TRBV6-5|TRBJ1-1
CASTYRGGADTEAFF
TGTGCCAGTACTTACAGGGGGGGGGCCGACACTGAAGCTTTCTTT
>TRBD2|-|TRBV19|TRBJ2-1
CASSIAGLAGVTYNEQFF
TGTGCCAGTAGTATAGCCGGTTTAGCGGGAGTGACCTACAATGAGCAGTTCTTC
>-|-|TRBV28|TRBJ2-7
CASSPLSTGYEQYF
TGTGCCAGCAGTCCGCTATCTACAGGCTACGAGCAGTACTTC
>TRBD1|few|TRBV5-4|TRBJ1-1
CASSMGQGITEAFF
TGTGCCAGCAGCATGGGACAGGGGATCACTGAAGCTTTCTTT
>-|-|TRBV4-1|TRBJ2-7
CASSQEGLVAYEQYF
TGCGCCAGCAGCCAAGAGGGGCTAGTCGCCTACGAGCAGTACTTC
>TRBD1|-|TRBV9|TRBJ1-2
CASSVRGTATNYGYTF
TGTGCCAGCAGCGTCCGAGGGACAGCAACTAACTATGGCTACACCTTC
>TRBD1|-|TRBV10-2|TRBJ1-5
CASSGTGNGQPQHF
TGCGCCAGCAGTGGGACAGGGAACGGTCAGCCCCAGCATTTT
>-|once|TRBV7-3|TRBJ1-2
CASSPTTETNYGYTF
TGTGCCAGCAGCCCGACGACAGAGACTAACTATGGCTACACCTTC
>TRBD1|-|TRBV6-5|TRBJ2-1
CASSYSTGPRNEQFF
TGTGCCAGCAGTTACTCGACAGGGCCGAGGAATGAGCAGTTCTTC
>-|-|TRBV7-9|TRBJ1-3
CATLANSGNTIYF
TGTGCCACACTCGCCAACTCTGGAAACACCATATATTTT
>-|-|TRBV30|TRBJ1-2
CAWRFGVYGYTF
TGTGCCTGGAGGTTCGGGGTTTATGGCTACACCTTC
>TRBD1|once|TRBV15|TRBJ2-1
CATSIKGEGAHTISYNEQFF
TGTGCCACCAGCATTAAAGGTGAGGGGGCACATACCATCTCCTACAATGAGCAGTTCTTC
>TRBD1|-|TRBV30|TRBJ1-1
CAWSATRPGTGPNMNTEAFF
TGTGCCTGGAGCGCAACCCGACCCGGGACAGGGCCCAACATGAACACTGAAGCTTTCTTT
>-|-|TRBV4-2|TRBJ2-1
CASSQEYFAYNEQFF
TGTGCCAGCAGCCAAGAGTACTTCGCTTACAATGAGCAGTTCTTC
>-|-|TRBV5-1|TRBJ2-2
CASSLDTGWTGELFF
TGCGCCAGCAGCTTGGATACGGGGTGGACCGGGGAGCTGTTTTTT
>-|-|TRBV6-1|TRBJ2-7
CATPRVKGAYEQYF
TGTGCCACCCCTCGGGTGAAGGGGGCCTACGAGCAGTACTTC
>-|-|TRBV6-6|TRBJ2-7
CASRPGTLRPYEQYF
TGTGCCAGCAGACCGGGGACATTGAGGCCCTACGAGCAGTACTTC
>TRBD2|-|TRBV7-3|TRBJ2-1
CASSLEGLATHNEQFF
TGTGCCAGCAGCTTAGAGGGACTAGCGACCCACAATGAGCAGTTCTTC
>TRBD1|-|TRBV29-1|TRBJ2-2
CSATGGVGELFF
TGCAGCGCCACAGGGGGCGTGGGGGAGCTGTTTTTT
>-|-|TRBV6-6|TRBJ2-7
CASSPPGAYEQYF
TGTGCCAGCAGCCCTCCGGGGGCCTACGAGCAGTACTTC
>TRBD1|once|TRBV6-6|TRBJ1-5
CASSYSAGGQPQHF
TGTGCCAGCAGTTACTCGGCAGGGGGACAGCCCCAGCATTTT
>-|-|TRBV6-5|TRBJ2-1
CASRTGSSYNEQFF
TGTGCCAGCAGAACAGGAAGCTCCTACAATGAGCAGTTCTTC
>TRBD2|-|TRBV7-2|TRBJ2-7
CASSLSGLAGTRYEQYF
TGTGCCAGCAGCTTAAGTGGACTAGCGGGTACCAGGTACGAGCAGTACTTC
>TRBD1|-|TRBV4-1|TRBJ1-4
CASRSSGTGGYKLFF
TGCGCCAGCAGATCCTCCGGGACAGGAGGGTATAAACTGTTTTTT
>TRBD1|-|TRBV28|TRBJ2-5
CASSLLGGRGQETQYF
TGTGCCAGCAGTTTATTGGGAGGCAGGGGGCAGGAGACCCAGTACTTC